What follows is one TCR beta chain and its context. Its antigen is unknown. No clone much larger than this one lies a single base away; base qualities are absent. Ends trimmed: V by 3 bases, J by 5 bases; bases unmatched to a gene: 7. The germline V gene gives CDR1 as SGHRS and CDR2 as YFSETQ. Inclusive of the bounding cysteine and phenylalanine, the CDR3 is 14 residues long. Only the CDR3 DNA is retained, 42 bases long and in frame from the first base. The data are from a study of early T cells in non-severe SARS-CoV-2 infection (dated by TCRdb to about 2021). Regarding the research as a whole: Bulk RNA from unsorted whole blood was used for TCR sequencing, so alpha and beta chains could not be paired. Study-wide findings and limitations: VDJdb matching was skewed toward anti-spike CD8 responses and likely underestimated virus-specific expansions by missing private and CD4 specificities.

The library was produced with 5' RACE. TCRdb lists the instrument as NextSeq 500. Unique molecular identifiers were attached to individual cDNA molecules in the TCR library protocol so that sequencing error and PCR bias could be corrected. TCR alpha and beta chains were both sequenced, and the abundances of alpha and beta sequences in each sample were closely correlated with each other. As for how the authors treated the data: Decombinator V4 was used to annotate the V gene, J gene and CDR3 of the TCR sequences. Expanded TCRs were defined as changing significantly between any two time points under a Poisson model with p below 0.0001. TCR abundances were normalised to the total number of TCRs sequenced per sample and were expressed as counts per million. TRAV1-2 paired with TRAJ12, TRAJ20 or TRAJ33 defined MAIT TCRs, while TRAV10 paired with TRAJ18 defined iNKT TCRs. VDJdb, accessed 1 November 2021, was searched for CMV, EBV and SARS-CoV-2 annotated TCRs, with TCRs annotated for multiple antigens excluded. TCRdb took the public reads, trimmed them with fastp at Q25, ran MiXCR for clone calling and kept in-frame beta chains. When rows share a CDR3 protein, they turn into one entry using the most common DNA and genes. These V and J calls are TCRdb output, not the study's own analysis. The sample records roughly 100,000 distinct CDR3 sequences, less than 15% of which are singletons. Approximately 2% of the sample goes to the ten largest clones.

A case-control design nested within a healthcare worker cohort in London, UK, was used, with weekly nasopharyngeal swab PCR tests and blood sampling performed. Between 23 and 31 March 2020, the week of the UK lockdown, healthcare workers were enrolled and then followed up weekly for as long as 16 weeks. The source of this sequence is an adult who was a healthcare worker with PCR-confirmed SARS-CoV-2 infection or an uninfected control (not recorded which). The sequence joins TRBV5-1 to TRBJ1-1; 7 central nucleotides agree with TRBD1. The sequenced sample was whole blood. The CDR3 reads as follows: CASSWTGTRTEAFF. The DNA sequence is as follows: TGCGCCAGCAGCTGGACAGGAACAAGGACTGAAGCTTTCTTT.